These T cell receptor beta chains were read from a single sample in a study of blood T cell repertoires in COVID-19. Profiling relied on immunoSEQ multiplex PCR, and the TCRdb table lists in-frame clones only, not all of them. In the table there are approximately 300,000 clones, 75% to 95% of which are singletons. Sequencing input: peripheral blood. Receptors were obtained from a woman aged 25 to 39 with COVID-19, enrolled during active disease. Both conserved end residues are part of each CDR3. The D gene is left open where the match is weak. Size is omitted from some rows. Given values are once, few, many or a class for expanded clones.

J: TRBJ2-2
D: NA
size: NA
V: TRBV28
CDR3: CASSLGRNTGELFF
DNA: TGTGCCAGCAGTTTAGGGAGGAACACCGGGGAGCTGTTTTTT

J: TRBJ2-2
D: NA
size: NA
V: TRBV29-1
CDR3: CSVDSGTPNTGELFF
DNA: TGCAGCGTTGACTCCGGGACTCCAAACACCGGGGAGCTGTTTTTT

J: TRBJ1-3
D: NA
size: NA
V: TRBV7-2
CDR3: CASSLWQGAGNTIYF
DNA: TGTGCCAGCAGCTTATGGCAGGGCGCTGGAAACACCATATATTTT

J: TRBJ2-2
D: NA
size: NA
V: TRBV21-1
CDR3: CASSKTSGNTGELFF
DNA: TGTGCCAGCAGCAAGACTAGCGGGAACACCGGGGAGCTGTTTTTT

J: TRBJ2-1
D: TRBD1
size: NA
V: TRBV6-5
CDR3: CASSSLRGQINEQFF
DNA: TGTGCCAGCAGTTCTCTGAGGGGGCAGATCAATGAGCAGTTCTTC

J: TRBJ1-5
D: NA
size: NA
V: TRBV7-2
CDR3: CASSLTGNQPQHF
DNA: TGTGCCAGCAGCTTAACAGGGAATCAGCCCCAGCATTTT

J: TRBJ2-1
D: NA
size: NA
V: TRBV29-1
CDR3: CSVHWRAAASYNEQFF
DNA: TGCAGCGTCCACTGGCGGGCAGCAGCCTCCTACAATGAGCAGTTCTTC

J: TRBJ1-5
D: NA
size: NA
V: TRBV12-1
CDR3: CASSHRQFLNQPQHF
DNA: TGTGCCAGCAGCCATAGACAGTTCCTCAATCAGCCCCAGCATTTT

J: TRBJ1-5
D: NA
size: NA
V: TRBV19
CDR3: CASSSGPHSNQPQHF
DNA: TGTGCCAGCTCGTCGGGTCCTCATAGCAATCAGCCCCAGCATTTT

J: TRBJ2-2
D: NA
size: NA
V: TRBV7-3
CDR3: CASSPPTSTGELFF
DNA: TGTGCCAGCAGCCCCCCCACTAGCACCGGGGAGCTGTTTTTT

J: TRBJ1-5
D: NA
size: NA
V: TRBV7-9
CDR3: CASSPYSNQPQHF
DNA: TGTGCCAGCAGCCCCTATAGCAATCAGCCCCAGCATTTT

J: TRBJ1-1
D: TRBD1
size: once
V: TRBV18
CDR3: CASSEGGSTEAFF
DNA: TGTGCCAGCTCAGAAGGGGGCAGCACTGAAGCTTTCTTT

J: TRBJ2-2
D: NA
size: NA
V: TRBV19
CDR3: CASSIDQAYNTGELFF
DNA: TGTGCCAGTAGTATAGACCAGGCCTACAACACCGGGGAGCTGTTTTTT

J: TRBJ1-1
D: NA
size: NA
V: TRBV14
CDR3: CASSQDQGIGTEAFF
DNA: TGTGCCAGCAGCCAAGATCAGGGGATCGGCACTGAAGCTTTCTTT

J: TRBJ2-4
D: TRBD1
size: NA
V: TRBV19
CDR3: CASSTGTGTKNIQYF
DNA: TGTGCCAGTAGTACCGGGACAGGGACCAAAAACATTCAGTACTTC

J: TRBJ1-1
D: NA
size: NA
V: TRBV19
CDR3: CASSGQGITEAFF
DNA: TGTGCCAGTAGCGGTCAGGGAATCACTGAAGCTTTCTTT

J: TRBJ1-1
D: NA
size: NA
V: TRBV24-1
CDR3: CATRPNPTGMNTEAFF
DNA: TGTGCCACCAGACCCAACCCGACAGGCATGAACACTGAAGCTTTCTTT

J: TRBJ2-7
D: NA
size: NA
V: TRBV6-2/TRBV6-3
CDR3: CASSYSAEGPYEQYF
DNA: TGTGCCAGCAGTTACTCGGCGGAGGGGCCCTACGAGCAGTACTTC

J: TRBJ1-2
D: NA
size: NA
V: TRBV5-5
CDR3: CASSSSLVYGYTF
DNA: TGTGCCAGCAGCTCCTCTTTAGTATATGGCTACACCTTC

J: TRBJ2-7
D: NA
size: NA
V: TRBV12-2
CDR3: CASRLVALASSYEQYF
DNA: TGTGCAAGTCGCTTAGTAGCCCTAGCGTCGTCCTACGAGCAGTACTTC